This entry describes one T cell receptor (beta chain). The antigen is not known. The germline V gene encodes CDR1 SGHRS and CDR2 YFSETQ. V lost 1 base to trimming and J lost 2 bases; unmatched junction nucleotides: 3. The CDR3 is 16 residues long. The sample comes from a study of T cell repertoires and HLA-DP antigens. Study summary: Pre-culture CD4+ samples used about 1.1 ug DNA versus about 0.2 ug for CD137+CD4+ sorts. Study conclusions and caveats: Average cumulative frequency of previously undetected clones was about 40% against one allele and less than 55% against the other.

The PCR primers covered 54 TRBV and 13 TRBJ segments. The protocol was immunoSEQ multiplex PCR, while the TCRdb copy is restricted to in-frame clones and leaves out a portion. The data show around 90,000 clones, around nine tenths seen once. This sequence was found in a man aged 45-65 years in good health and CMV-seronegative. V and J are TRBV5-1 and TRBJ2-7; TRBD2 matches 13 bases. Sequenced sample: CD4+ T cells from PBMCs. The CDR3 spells CASSLTLAGGAYEQYF. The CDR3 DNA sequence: TGCGCCAGCAGCTTGACACTAGCGGGAGGGGCCTACGAGCAGTACTTC.